This TCR beta chain is from a study of blood T cells in healthy people across ages (dated by TCRdb to the mid-2010s). For the study in its entirety: In model experiments, template switching captured about one uniquely barcoded TCR beta cDNA molecule for every two T cells. To track age-related changes in TCR beta repertoire diversity, the study relied on deep sequencing normalized with unique cDNA molecular identifiers. Four age groups were formed from the donors: young (average approximately 16 years), middle-aged (just under 40), aged (around 62) and long-lived (around 82). Donors of different ages were randomly distributed across sequencing lanes to avoid experimental bias. Using the same blood draw, the study looked at two additional independent replicas of 1 million unique cDNA reads for two donors, one aged 18 to 29 and the other aged 80 or older.

There are 14 amino acids in the CDR3, from cysteine to phenylalanine inclusive. Of the read, only the CDR3 DNA is kept; its 42 bases are in frame from base 1. Regarding this clonotype: Its antigen is still unknown. At one of its ends the junction is not consistent with the germline gene, which may arise from a read error.

Broad study findings and their caveats: Because profiling used bulk unsorted PBMCs, naive and antigen-experienced compartments could not be compared conclusively. Estimates of total diversity based on one million sequenced T cells were considered lower bounds and underestimates. There was a strong correlation between observed TCR beta diversity and the percentage of naive T cells measured by flow cytometry. Donor CMV infection status was unknown, potentially confounding age-related changes in expanded clonotypes. Observed TCR beta diversity per million T cells fell roughly linearly with age, and a significant reduction was already apparent by age around 40. Compared with the aged group, the long-lived group had more naive CD4+ T cells, fewer expanded clones and increased TCR diversity, a pattern suggesting age selection.

The donors were roughly 39 Caucasian individuals from Russia, aged roughly 6 to 100 years, who were systemically healthy. Roughly 10 milliliters of peripheral blood were drawn from each donor into EDTA-treated Vacutainer tubes. Ficoll-Paque density-gradient centrifugation was used to isolate PBMCs, with at least 6 million per sample. Trizol reagent was used to extract total RNA from PBMCs, with at least 6 micrograms per sample. For every donor, an aliquot of PBMCs went through flow cytometry to measure the percentages of naive CD45RAhigh/CD27high T cells. Receptor libraries were prepared by 5' RACE. The run used an Illumina HiSeq 2500. A second PCR of roughly 6 to 12 cycles was run with a J-beta primer mix and a sample-barcoded 5' primer. Each TCR beta cDNA molecule received a unique molecular identifier from a template-switch 5' adaptor carrying 12 random nucleotides. Each sample yielded at least 3 million CDR3-containing paired-end reads. First-strand cDNA was synthesized from all RNA with the Mint cDNA synthesis kit, primed by a TRBC-specific oligonucleotide. Following uracil-DNA glycosylase treatment, all cDNA underwent a first 18-cycle PCR with the universal primers M1SS and BC2_uni_R. In the authors' own workflow: Each sample was normalized by randomly selecting 1 million high-quality reads, each carrying a distinct molecular identifier. Reads sharing molecular identifiers were discarded rather than binned into consensus sequences. MiTCR, set to a Q25 quality threshold and the strictest error-elimination algorithm, was used for CDR3 identification, clonotype clustering and error correction. A nonparametric unseen species model with Euler transformation was used to estimate a lower bound on total TCR beta diversity. The public sequencing data were trimmed at Q25 with fastp and processed into clonotypes with MiXCR by TCRdb, which kept only in-frame beta chains. Under each unique CDR3 protein, matching rows form one entry showing the most common genes and DNA. These V and J calls derive from TCRdb rather than the authors' analysis. Here the sample has over 300,000 distinct CDR3 sequences; over 45% occur a single time. The ten largest clones capture 51% of the sample.

The receptor was isolated from a man aged 55 to 70 in good health. What was sequenced was blood. The chain is assembled from TRBV12-3 or TRBV12-4 and TRBJ2-5; no D gene call is confident. At the DNA level, the sequence is TGTGCCAGCAGAATCAGACCCCTCCAAGGGACCCAGTACTTC. This sequence encodes CASRIRPLQGTQYF.